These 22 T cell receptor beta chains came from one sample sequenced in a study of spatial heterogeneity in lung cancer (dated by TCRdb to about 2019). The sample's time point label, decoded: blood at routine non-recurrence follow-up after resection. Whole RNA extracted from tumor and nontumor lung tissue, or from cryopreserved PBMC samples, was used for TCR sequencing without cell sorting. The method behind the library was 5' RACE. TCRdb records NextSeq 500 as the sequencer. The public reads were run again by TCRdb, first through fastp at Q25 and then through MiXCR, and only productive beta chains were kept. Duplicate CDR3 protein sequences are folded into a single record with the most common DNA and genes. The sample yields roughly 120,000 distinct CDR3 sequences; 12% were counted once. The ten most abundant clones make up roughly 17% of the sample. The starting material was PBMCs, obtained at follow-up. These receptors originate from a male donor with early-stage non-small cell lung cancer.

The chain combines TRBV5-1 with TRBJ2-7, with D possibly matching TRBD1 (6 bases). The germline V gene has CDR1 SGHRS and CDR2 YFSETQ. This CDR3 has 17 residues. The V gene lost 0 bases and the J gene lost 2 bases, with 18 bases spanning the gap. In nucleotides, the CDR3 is TGCGCCAGCAGCTTGGACCCCCTAGGGCAGGGGACCTACGAGCAGTACTTC. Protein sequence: CASSLDPLGQGTYEQYF.

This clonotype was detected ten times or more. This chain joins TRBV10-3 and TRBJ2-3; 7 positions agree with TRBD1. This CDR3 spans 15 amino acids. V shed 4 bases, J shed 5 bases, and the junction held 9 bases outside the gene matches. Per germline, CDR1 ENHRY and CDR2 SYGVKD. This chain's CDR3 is CAISGGGSPGDTQYF. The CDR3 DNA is TGTGCCATCAGTGGAGGGGGCAGTCCGGGAGATACGCAGTATTTT.

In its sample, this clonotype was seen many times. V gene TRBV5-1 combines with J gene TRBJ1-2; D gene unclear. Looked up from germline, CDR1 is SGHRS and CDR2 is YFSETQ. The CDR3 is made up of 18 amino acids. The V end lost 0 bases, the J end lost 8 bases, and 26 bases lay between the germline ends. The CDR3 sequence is CASSLVFRRMGSLGGYTF. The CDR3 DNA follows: TGCGCCAGCAGCTTGGTTTTTCGTCGAATGGGCAGCCTGGGAGGCTACACCTTC.

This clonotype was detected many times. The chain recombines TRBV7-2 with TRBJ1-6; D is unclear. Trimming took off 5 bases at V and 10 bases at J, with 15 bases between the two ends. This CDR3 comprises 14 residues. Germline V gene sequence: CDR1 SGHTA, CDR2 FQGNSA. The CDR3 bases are TGTGCCAGCAGCCCGGGCCCTAACTGGTCACCCCTCCACTTT. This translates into CASSPGPNWSPLHF. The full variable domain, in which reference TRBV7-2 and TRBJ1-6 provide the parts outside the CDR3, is GAGVSQSPSNKVTEKGKDVELRCDPISGHTALYWYRQSLGQGLEFLIYFQGNSAPDKSGLPSDRFSAERTGGSVSTLTIQRTQQEDSAVYLCASSPGPNWSPLHFGNGTRLTVT.

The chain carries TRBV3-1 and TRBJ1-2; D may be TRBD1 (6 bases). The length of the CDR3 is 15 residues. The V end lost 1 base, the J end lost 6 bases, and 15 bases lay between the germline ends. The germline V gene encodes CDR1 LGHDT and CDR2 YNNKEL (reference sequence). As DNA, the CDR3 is TGTGCCAGCAGCCAAGCTATGGGAAGGGGGAATGGCTACACCTTC. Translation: CASSQAMGRGNGYTF.

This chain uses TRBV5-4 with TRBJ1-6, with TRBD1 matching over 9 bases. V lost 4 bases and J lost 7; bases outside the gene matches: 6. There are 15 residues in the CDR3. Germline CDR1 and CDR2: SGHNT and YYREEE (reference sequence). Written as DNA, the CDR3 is TGTGCCAGCAGCGCCGGGACAGGGCTGAATTCACCCCTCCACTTT. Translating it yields CASSAGTGLNSPLHF.

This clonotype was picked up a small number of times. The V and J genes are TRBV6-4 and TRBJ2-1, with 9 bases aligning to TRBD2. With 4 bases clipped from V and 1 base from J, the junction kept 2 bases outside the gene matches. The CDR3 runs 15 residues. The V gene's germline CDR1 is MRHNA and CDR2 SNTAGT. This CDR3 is CASSVLAGSYNEQFF. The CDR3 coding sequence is TGTGCCAGCAGTGTTCTAGCGGGGTCCTACAATGAGCAGTTCTTC.

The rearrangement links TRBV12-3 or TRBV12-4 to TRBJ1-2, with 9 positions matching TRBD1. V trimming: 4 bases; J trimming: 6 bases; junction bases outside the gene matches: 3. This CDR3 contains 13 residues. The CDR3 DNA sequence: TGTGCCAGCAGTTGGGACAGGGAGAATGGCTACACCTTC. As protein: CASSWDRENGYTF.

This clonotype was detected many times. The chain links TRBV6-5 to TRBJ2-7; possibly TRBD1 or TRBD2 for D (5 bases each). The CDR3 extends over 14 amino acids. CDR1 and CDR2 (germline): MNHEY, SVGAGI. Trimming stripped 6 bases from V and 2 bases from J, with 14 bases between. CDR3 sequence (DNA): TGTGCCAGCAGGCGGACAAGCGGTGCCTACGAGCAGTACTTC. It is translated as CASRRTSGAYEQYF.

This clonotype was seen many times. CDR3 sequence (DNA): TGCAGCGTTGCACAGGGGGCCCTCGAGCAGTACTTC. Translation: CSVAQGALEQYF. The gene calls are TRBV29-1 and TRBJ2-7; 9 bases map to TRBD1. Trimming cost V 4 bases and J 6 bases; bases outside gene matches: 4. CDR1 and CDR2 from the germline V gene are SQVTM and ANQGSEA. The CDR3 loop spans 12 amino acids.

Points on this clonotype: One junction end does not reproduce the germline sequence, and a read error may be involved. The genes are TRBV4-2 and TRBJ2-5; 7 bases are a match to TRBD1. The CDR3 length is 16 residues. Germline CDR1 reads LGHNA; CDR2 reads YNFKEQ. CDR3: CASSHGQQGIGETLYF. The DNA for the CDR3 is TGTGCCAGCAGCCATGGACAACAGGGGATAGGAGAGACCCTGTACTTC.

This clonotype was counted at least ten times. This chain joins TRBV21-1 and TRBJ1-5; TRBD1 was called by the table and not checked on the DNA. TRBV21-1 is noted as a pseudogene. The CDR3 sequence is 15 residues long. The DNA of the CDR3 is TGTGCCAGCAGCAAATCGGGACAGGGGAATCAGCCCCAGCATTTT. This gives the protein CASSKSGQGNQPQHF.

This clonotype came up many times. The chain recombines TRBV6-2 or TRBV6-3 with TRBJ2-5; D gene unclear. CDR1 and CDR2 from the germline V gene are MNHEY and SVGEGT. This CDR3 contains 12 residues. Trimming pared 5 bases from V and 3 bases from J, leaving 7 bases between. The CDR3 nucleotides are TGTGCCAGCAGTCTCAGGAAAGAGACCCAGTACTTC. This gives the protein CASSLRKETQYF.

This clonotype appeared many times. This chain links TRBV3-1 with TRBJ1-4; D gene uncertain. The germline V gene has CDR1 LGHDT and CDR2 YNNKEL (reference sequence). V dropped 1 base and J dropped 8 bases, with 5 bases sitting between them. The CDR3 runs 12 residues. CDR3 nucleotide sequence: TGTGCCAGCAGCCAAGTACGGGAAAAACTGTTTTTT. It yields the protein CASSQVREKLFF.

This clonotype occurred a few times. This CDR3 is CASSFGQGGQETQYF. The CDR3, as DNA: TGTGCCAGCAGTTTCGGCCAGGGTGGGCAAGAGACCCAGTACTTC. This chain links TRBV28 with TRBJ2-5; TRBD1 is a possible D gene (5 bases). Trimming took off 3 bases at V and 2 bases at J, with 13 bases between the two ends. The CDR3 has 15 amino acids. CDR1 is MDHEN and CDR2 is SYDVKM in the germline V gene.

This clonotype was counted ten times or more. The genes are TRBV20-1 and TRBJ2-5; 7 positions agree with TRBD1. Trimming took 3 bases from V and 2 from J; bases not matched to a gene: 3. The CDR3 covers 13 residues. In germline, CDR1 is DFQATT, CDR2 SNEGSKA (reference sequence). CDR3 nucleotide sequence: TGCAGTGCTAGGGGACAGCCTCAAGAGACCCAGTACTTC. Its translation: CSARGQPQETQYF.

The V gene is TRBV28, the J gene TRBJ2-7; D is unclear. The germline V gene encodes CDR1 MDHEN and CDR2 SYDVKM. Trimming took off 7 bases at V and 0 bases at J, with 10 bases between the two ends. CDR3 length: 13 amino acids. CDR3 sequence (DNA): TGTGCCAGCAATTTTAGTCTCTCCTACGAGCAGTACTTC. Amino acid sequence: CASNFSLSYEQYF. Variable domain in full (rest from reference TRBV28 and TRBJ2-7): DVKVTQSSRYLVKRTGEKVFLECVQDMDHENMFWYRQDPGLGLRLIYFSYDVKMKEKGDIPEGYSVSREKKERFSLILESASTNQTSMYLCASNFSLSYEQYFGPGTRLTVT.

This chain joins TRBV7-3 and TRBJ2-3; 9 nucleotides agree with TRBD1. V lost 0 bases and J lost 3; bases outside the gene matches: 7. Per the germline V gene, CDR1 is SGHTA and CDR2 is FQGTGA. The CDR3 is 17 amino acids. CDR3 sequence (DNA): TGTGCCAGCAGCTTAACTTTAGGGACAGGGTTGACAGATACGCAGTATTTT. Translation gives CASSLTLGTGLTDTQYF.

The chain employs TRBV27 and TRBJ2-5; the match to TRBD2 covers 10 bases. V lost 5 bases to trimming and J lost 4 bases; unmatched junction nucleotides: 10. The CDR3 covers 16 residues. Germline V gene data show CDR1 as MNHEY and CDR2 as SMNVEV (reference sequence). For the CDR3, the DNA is TGTGCCAGCAGTCCAATGAAAAGCGGGGGGGCAGAGACCCAGTACTTC. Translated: CASSPMKSGGAETQYF.

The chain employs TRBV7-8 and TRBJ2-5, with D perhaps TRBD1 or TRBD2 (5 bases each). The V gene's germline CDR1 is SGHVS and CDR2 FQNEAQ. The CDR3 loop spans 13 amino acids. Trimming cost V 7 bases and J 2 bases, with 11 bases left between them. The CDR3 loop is CASISGRQETQYF. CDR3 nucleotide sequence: TGTGCCAGCATCTCGGGGCGACAAGAGACCCAGTACTTC. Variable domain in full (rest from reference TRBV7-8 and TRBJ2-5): GAGVSQSPRYKVAKRGQDVALRCDPISGHVSLFWYQQALGQGPEFLTYFQNEAQLDKSGLPSDRFFAERPEGSVSTLKIQRTQQEDSAVYLCASISGRQETQYFGPGTRLLVL.

CDR3 loop: CASLRRGAGSGANVLTF. The CDR3 DNA follows: TGTGCCAGCCTCCGGCGGGGGGCAGGCTCTGGGGCCAACGTCCTGACTTTC. The chain couples TRBV7-8 to TRBJ2-6, with 8 bases identical to TRBD2. The J segment lost 0 bases and the V segment lost 8 bases, leaving 9 bases of the junction unmatched. Per germline, CDR1 SGHVS and CDR2 FQNEAQ. The CDR3 sequence is 17 residues long.

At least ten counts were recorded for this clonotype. CDR3 sequence reads: CASSYGTGEGTEAFF. For the CDR3, the DNA is TGTGCCAGCAGCTATGGGACAGGGGAGGGCACTGAAGCTTTCTTT. The V and J genes are TRBV7-8 and TRBJ1-1; TRBD1 matches 10 bases. Germline V lookup: CDR1 SGHVS, CDR2 FQNEAQ. V lost 4 bases and J lost 4; bases outside the gene matches: 6. This CDR3 region has 15 residues.